This TCR beta chain comes out of a study of Ad26.COV2.S vaccination and SARS-CoV-2 variants. The treatment: 19 received Ad26.COV2.S at low or high dose, single or two shots; a few received placebo; per-sample allocation not given. After the first vaccine or placebo injection, samples were drawn on day 63. V shed 2 bases and J shed 1 base, with 6 bases lying between them. This CDR3 has 13 amino acids. Germline V CDR1 and CDR2: SGHNT, YYREEE (reference sequence). Repertoires were generated with immunoSEQ multiplex PCR, while TCRdb's copy carries only in-frame clones and drops some. The sample records about 370,000 clones, about 88% being singletons.

V usage is TRBV5-4 and J usage is TRBJ1-1; D is ambiguous. This specimen was peripheral blood, taken in a trial of Ad26.COV2.S vaccine versus placebo. The receptor comes from a person aged 18-65 years who received the Ad26.COV2.S COVID-19 vaccine or a placebo. In DNA, the CDR3 is TGTGCCAGCAGCTTACAAGAGAACACTGAAGCTTTCTTT. Translating it yields CASSLQENTEAFF.